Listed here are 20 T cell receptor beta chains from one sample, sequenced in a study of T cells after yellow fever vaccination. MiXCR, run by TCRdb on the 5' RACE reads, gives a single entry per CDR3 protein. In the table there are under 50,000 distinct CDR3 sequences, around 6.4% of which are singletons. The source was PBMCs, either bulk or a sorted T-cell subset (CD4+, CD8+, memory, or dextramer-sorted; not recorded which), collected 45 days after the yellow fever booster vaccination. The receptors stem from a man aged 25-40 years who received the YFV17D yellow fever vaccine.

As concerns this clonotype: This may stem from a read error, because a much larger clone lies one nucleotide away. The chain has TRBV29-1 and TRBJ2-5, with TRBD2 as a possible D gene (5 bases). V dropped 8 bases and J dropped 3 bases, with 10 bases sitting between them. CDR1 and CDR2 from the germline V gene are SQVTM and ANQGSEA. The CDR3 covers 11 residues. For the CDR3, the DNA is TGCAGCAGCGGTCCAGAAGAGACCCAGTACTTC. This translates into CSSGPEETQYF. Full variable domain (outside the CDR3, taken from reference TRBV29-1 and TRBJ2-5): SAVISQKPSRDICQRGTSLTIQCQVDSQVTMMFWYRQQPGQSLTLIATANQGSEATYESGFVIDKFPISRPNLTFSTLTVSNMSPEDSSIYLCSSGPEETQYFGPGTRLLVL.

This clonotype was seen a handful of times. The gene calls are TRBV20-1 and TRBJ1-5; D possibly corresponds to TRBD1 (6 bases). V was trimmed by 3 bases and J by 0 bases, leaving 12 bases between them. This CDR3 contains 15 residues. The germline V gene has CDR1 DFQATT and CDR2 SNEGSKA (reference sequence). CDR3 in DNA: TGCAGTGCTAGCGTGACAGGCTATAGCAATCAGCCCCAGCATTTT. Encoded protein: CSASVTGYSNQPQHF.

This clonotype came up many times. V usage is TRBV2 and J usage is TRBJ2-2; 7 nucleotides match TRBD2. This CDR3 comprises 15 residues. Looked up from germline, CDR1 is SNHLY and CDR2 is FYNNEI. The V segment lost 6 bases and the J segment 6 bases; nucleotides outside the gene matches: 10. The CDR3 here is CASSAQGGMAGELFF. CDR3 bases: TGTGCCAGCAGCGCCCAGGGAGGGATGGCCGGGGAGCTGTTTTTT.

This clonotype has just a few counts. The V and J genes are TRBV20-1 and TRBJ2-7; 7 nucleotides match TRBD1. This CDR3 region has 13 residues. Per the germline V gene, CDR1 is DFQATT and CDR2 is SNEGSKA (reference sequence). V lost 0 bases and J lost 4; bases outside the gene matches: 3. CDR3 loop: CSAREGTVYEQYF. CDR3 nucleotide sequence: TGCAGTGCTAGAGAAGGGACAGTATACGAGCAGTACTTC.

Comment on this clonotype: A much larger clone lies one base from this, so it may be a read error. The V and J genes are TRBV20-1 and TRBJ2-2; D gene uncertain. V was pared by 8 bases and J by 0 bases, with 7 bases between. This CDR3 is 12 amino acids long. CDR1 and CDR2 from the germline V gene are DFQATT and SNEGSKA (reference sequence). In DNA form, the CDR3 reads TGCAGTTCCCCAGCGAACACCGGGGAGCTGTTTTTT. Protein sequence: CSSPANTGELFF.

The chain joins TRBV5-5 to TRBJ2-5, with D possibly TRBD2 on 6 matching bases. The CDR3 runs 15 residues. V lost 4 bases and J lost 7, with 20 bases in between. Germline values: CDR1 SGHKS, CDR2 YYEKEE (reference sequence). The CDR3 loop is CASSPRDLWGGTQYF. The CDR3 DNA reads TGTGCCAGCAGCCCCCGGGACCTCTGGGGAGGGACCCAGTACTTC.

CDR3 in amino acids: CSAYSGSRNEQFF. CDR3 nucleotides: TGCAGTGCATATAGCGGGAGCAGGAATGAGCAGTTCTTC. The V and J genes are TRBV20-1 and TRBJ2-1; 9 bases are a match to TRBD2. After removal of 6 bases from V and 7 bases from J, the junction contained 7 bases not matched to a gene. Germline V lookup: CDR1 DFQATT, CDR2 SNEGSKA (reference sequence). This CDR3 spans 13 amino acids.

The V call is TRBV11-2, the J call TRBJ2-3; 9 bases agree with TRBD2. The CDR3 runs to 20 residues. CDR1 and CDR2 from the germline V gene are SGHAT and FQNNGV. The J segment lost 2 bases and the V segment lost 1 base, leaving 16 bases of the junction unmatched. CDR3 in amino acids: CASSLVPGGGRGANTDTQYF. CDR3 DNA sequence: TGTGCCAGCAGCTTAGTCCCCGGGGGCGGGAGGGGGGCCAACACAGATACGCAGTATTTT.

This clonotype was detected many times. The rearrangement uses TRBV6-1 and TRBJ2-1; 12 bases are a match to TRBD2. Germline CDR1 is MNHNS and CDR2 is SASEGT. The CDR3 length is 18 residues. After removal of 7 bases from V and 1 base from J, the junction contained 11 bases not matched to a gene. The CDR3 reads CASKTGTSGPTSYNEQFF. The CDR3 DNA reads TGTGCCAGCAAAACCGGGACTAGCGGGCCTACTTCCTACAATGAGCAGTTCTTC.

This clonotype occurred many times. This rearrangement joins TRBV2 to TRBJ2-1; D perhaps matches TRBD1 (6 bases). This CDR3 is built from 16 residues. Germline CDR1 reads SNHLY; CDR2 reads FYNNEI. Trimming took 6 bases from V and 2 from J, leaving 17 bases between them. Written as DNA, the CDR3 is TGTGCCAGCAGCCCGGCAGGGGAAGGTCCCTACAATGAGCAGTTCTTC. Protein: CASSPAGEGPYNEQFF. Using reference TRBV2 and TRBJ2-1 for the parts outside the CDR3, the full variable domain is EPEVTQTPSHQVTQMGQEVILRCVPISNHLYFYWYRQILGQKVEFLVSFYNNEISEKSEIFDDQFSVERPDGSNFTLKIRSTKLEDSAMYFCASSPAGEGPYNEQFFGPGTRLTVL.

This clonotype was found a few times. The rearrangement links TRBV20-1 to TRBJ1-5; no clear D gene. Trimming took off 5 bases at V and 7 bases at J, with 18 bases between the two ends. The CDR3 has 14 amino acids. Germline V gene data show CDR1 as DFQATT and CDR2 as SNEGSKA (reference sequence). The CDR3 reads CSARKLSTYQPQHF. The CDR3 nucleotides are TGCAGTGCTCGCAAGCTCAGTACGTACCAGCCCCAGCATTTT.

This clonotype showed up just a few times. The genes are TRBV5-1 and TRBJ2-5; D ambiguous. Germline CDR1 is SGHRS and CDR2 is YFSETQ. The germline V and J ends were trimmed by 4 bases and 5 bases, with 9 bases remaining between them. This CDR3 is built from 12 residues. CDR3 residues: CASSLGWETQYF. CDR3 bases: TGCGCCAGCAGCCTAGGGTGGGAGACCCAGTACTTC.

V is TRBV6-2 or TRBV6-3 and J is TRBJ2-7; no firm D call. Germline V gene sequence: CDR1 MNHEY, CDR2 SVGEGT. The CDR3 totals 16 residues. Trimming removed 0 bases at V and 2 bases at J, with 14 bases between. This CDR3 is CASSYSGRKKTYEQYF. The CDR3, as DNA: TGTGCCAGCAGTTACTCGGGCAGGAAAAAGACCTACGAGCAGTACTTC.

CDR3 coding DNA: TGTGCCAGCAGCTTCGCCACTGAGCAGTTCTTC. It is translated as CASSFATEQFF. The chain has TRBV7-2 and TRBJ2-1, with D uncertain. The CDR3 consists of 11 residues. The V end lost 3 bases, the J end lost 9 bases, and 6 bases lay between the germline ends. Germline V lookup: CDR1 SGHTA, CDR2 FQGNSA.

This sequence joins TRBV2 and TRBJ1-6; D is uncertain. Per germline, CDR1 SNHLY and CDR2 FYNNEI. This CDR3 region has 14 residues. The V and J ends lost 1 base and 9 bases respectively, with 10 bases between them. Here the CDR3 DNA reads TGTGCCAGCAGTGAAGACGGCCGGGGTTCACCCCTCCACTTT. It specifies CASSEDGRGSPLHF.

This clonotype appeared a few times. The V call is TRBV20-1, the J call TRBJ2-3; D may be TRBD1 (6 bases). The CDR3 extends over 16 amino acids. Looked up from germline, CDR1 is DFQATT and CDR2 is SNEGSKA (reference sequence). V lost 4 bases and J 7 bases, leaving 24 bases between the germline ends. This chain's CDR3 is CSATTLGGNTENTQYF. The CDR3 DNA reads TGCAGTGCTACCACGCTAGGGGGAAATACCGAAAATACGCAGTATTTT.

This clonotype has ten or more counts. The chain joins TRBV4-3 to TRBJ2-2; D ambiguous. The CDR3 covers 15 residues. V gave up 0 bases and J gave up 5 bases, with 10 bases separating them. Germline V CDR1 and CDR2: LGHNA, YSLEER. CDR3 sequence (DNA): TGCGCCAGCAGCCAAGAGTCGTTCGGGACCGGGGAGCTGTTTTTT. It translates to CASSQESFGTGELFF.

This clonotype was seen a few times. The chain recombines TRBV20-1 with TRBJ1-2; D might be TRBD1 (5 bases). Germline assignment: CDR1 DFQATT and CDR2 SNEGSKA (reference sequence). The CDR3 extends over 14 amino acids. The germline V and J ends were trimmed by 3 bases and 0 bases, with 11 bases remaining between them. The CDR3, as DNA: TGCAGTGCTAGGGAAAGAGGGGCTAACTATGGCTACACCTTC. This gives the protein CSARERGANYGYTF.

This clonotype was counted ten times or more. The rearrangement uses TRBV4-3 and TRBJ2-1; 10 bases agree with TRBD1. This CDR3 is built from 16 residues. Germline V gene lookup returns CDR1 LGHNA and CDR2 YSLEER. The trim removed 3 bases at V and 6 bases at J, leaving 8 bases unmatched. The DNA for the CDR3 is TGCGCCAGCAGCCAGCCCGGGACAGGGGCCACCAATGAGCAGTTCTTC. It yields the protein CASSQPGTGATNEQFF.

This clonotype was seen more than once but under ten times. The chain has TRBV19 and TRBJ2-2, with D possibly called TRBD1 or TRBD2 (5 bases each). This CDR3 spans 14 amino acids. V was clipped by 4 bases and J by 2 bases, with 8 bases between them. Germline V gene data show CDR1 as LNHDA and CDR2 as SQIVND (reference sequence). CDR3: CASSTGRNTGELFF. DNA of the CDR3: TGTGCCAGTAGTACGGGGCGAAACACCGGGGAGCTGTTTTTT.